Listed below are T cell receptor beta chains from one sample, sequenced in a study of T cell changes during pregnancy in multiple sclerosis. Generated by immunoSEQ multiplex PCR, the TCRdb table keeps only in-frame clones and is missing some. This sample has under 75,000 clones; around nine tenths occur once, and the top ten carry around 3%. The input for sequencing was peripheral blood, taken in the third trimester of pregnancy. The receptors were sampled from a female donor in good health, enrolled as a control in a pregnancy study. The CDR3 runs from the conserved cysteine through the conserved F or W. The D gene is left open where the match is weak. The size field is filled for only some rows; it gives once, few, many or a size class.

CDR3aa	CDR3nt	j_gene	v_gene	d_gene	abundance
CASSPLGQGYEQYF	TGCGCCAGCAGCCCACTAGGACAGGGCTACGAGCAGTACTTC	TRBJ2-7	TRBV4-1	TRBD1	once
CASRNRDLFSGYTF	TGTGCCAGCAGGAACAGGGACCTATTCTCTGGCTACACCTTC	TRBJ1-2	TRBV6-5	.	few
CASRQLYMNTEAFF	TGTGCCAGCAGACAGTTATACATGAACACTGAAGCTTTCTTT	TRBJ1-1	TRBV27	.	.
CASSLREFNSPLHF	TGTGCCAGCAGCTTACGCGAATTCAATTCACCCCTCCACTTT	TRBJ1-6	TRBV7-8	.	.
CSVGGGIYEQYF	TGCAGCGTTGGGGGAGGGATCTACGAGCAGTACTTC	TRBJ2-7	TRBV29-1	TRBD2	.
CASSRTGQGAYEQYF	TGTGCCAGTAGCCGAACGGGACAGGGGGCCTACGAGCAGTACTTC	TRBJ2-7	TRBV19	TRBD1	.
CASWTIPGELFF	TGTGCCAGCTGGACTATTCCGGGGGAGCTGTTTTTT	TRBJ2-2	TRBV5-5	.	.
CASRGGILSNQPQHF	TGTGCCAGCCGTGGGGGGATTTTGAGCAATCAGCCCCAGCATTTT	TRBJ1-5	TRBV6-6	.	.
CASSTWAPYGYTF	TGTGCCAGCAGCACCTGGGCGCCGTATGGCTACACCTTC	TRBJ1-2	TRBV7-2	.	.
CACKRYGQGQETQYF	TGTGCCTGCAAAAGGTACGGCCAGGGACAAGAGACCCAGTACTTC	TRBJ2-5	TRBV5-4	.	.
CASSPDNYGYTF	TGTGCCAGCAGTCCAGATAACTATGGCTACACCTTC	TRBJ1-2	TRBV27	.	.